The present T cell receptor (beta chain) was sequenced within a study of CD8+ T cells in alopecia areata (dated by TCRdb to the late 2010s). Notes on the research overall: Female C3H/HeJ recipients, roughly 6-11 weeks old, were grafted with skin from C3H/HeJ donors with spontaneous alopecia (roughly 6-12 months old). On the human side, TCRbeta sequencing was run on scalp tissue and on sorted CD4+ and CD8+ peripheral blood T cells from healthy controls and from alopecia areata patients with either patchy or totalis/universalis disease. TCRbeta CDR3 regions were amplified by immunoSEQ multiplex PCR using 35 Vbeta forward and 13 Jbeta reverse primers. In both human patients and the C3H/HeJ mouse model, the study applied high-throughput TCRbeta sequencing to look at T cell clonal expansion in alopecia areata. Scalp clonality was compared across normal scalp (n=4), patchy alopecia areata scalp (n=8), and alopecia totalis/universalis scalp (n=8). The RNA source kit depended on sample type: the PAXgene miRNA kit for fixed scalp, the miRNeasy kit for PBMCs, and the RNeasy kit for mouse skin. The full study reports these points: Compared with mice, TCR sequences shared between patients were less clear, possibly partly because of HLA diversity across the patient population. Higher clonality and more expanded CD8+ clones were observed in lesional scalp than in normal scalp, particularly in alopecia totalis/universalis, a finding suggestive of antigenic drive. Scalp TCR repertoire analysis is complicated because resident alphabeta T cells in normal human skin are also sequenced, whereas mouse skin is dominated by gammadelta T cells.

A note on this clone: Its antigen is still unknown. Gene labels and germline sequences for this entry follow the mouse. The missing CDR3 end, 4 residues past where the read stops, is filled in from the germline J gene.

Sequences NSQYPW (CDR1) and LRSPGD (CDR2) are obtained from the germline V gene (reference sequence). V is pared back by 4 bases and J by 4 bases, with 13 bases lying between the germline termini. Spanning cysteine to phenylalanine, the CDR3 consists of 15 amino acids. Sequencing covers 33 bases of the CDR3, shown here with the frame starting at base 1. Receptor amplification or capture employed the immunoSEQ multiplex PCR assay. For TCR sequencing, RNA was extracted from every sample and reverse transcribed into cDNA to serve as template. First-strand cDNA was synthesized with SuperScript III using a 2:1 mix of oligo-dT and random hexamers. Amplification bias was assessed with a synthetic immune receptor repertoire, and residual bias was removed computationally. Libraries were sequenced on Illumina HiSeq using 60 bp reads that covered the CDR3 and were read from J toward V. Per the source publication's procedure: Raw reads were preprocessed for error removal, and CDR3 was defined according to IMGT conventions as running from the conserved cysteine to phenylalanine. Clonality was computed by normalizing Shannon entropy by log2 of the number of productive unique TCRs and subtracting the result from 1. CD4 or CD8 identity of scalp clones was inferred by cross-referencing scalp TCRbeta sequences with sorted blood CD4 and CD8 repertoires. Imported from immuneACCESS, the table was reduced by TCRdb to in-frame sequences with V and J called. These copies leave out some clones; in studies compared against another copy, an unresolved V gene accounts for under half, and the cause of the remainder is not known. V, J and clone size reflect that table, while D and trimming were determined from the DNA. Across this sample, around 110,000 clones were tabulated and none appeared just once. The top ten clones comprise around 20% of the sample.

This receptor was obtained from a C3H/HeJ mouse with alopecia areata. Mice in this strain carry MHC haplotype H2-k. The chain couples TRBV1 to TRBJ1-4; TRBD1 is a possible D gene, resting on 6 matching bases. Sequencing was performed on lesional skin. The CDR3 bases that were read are TGCACCTGCAGTGAACCGGGACATAACAACGAA. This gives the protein CTCSEPGHNNE. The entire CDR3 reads CTCSEPGHNNERLFF.